Reported below is one T cell receptor (beta chain). CDR3 length: 14 amino acids. CDR1 ENHRY and CDR2 SYGVKD come from the germline V gene. J gave up 7 bases and V 8 bases, and 6 bases lay outside the gene matches. This record belongs to a study of blood T cell repertoires in COVID-19. Methods used by the authors: Reference gene primer amplification in the assay estimated nucleated cell counts. TCRdb keeps only in-frame clones here, not all; method: immunoSEQ multiplex PCR. V and J calls and clone size are copied from that table; D and trimming were computed from the DNA. The table has some 240,000 clones, 82% seen once; the top ten hold 5.2%.

The sequence came from a woman in her seventies with COVID-19, enrolled during active disease. The chain is built from TRBV10-3 and TRBJ2-1; 12 bases are a match to TRBD2. The sample was peripheral blood. CDR3 sequence (DNA): TGTGCCATCTCCGGACTAGCGGGACTGAATGAGCAGTTCTTC. Translation gives CAISGLAGLNEQFF.